The 3 T cell receptor beta chains listed next were all sequenced from one sample in a study of technical replicates of blood from a few donors. Generated by immunoSEQ multiplex PCR, the TCRdb table keeps only in-frame clones and is missing some. The data contain 65,000 to 90,000 clones, roughly 93% of them singletons. The sample consisted of T cells isolated from PBMCs. Receptors originate from a human donor in good health.

This clone was picked up a small number of times. V usage is TRBV27 and J usage is TRBJ1-5, with no clear D. Trimming took off 6 bases at V and 1 base at J, with 4 bases between the two ends. This CDR3 spans 12 amino acids. Looked up from germline, CDR1 is MNHEY and CDR2 is SMNVEV (reference sequence). The CDR3 is CASRTSNQPQHF. The CDR3 nucleotides read TGTGCCAGCAGAACAAGCAATCAGCCCCAGCATTTT.

About this clone: The junction departs from the called germline gene at one end, perhaps through a read error. The CDR3 protein is CASSPQGAYEQYF. In DNA form, the CDR3 reads TGTGCCAGCAGTCCCCAGGGGGCCTATGAGCAGTACTTC. The chain combines TRBV11-3 with TRBJ2-7, with 8 bases lining up with TRBD1. CDR3 length equals 13 residues. Germline assignment: CDR1 SGHNT and CDR2 YENEEA.

The genes are TRBV7-3 and TRBJ1-1; 8 bases match TRBD1. The CDR3 runs to 12 residues. With 4 bases clipped from V and 10 bases from J, the junction kept 5 bases outside the gene matches. Germline lookup yields CDR1 SGHTA and CDR2 FQGTGA. CDR3 region: CASSSGQGRAFF. DNA of the CDR3: TGTGCCAGCAGCTCCGGACAGGGCAGAGCTTTCTTT.